The text below deals with one TCR beta chain. Antigen: not known. This entry belongs to a study of shared clonotypes between healthy human individuals. How the authors handled the data: Junction-only sequences without quality scores came from ImmunoSEQ, so filtering differed. The protocol was immunoSEQ multiplex PCR, while the TCRdb copy is restricted to in-frame clones and leaves out a portion. The V and J calls and clone size come from that table; D and trimming were worked out from the DNA. The repertoire holds roughly 410,000 clones, with 95% to 97% as singletons. Study outcomes and limitations: Sampling used blood alone; tissue repertoires probably differ. Rarefaction showed that sequencing of sorted subsets was incomplete (despite large depth).

V shed 0 bases, J shed 4 bases, and the junction held 2 bases outside the gene matches. The CDR3 has 17 residues. CDR1 MGHRA and CDR2 YSYEKL come from the germline V gene. Sequencing was done on a sample of memory CD8+ T cells sorted from blood. Noted subset: CD45RO+ cells pooled with CCR7-negative TemRA cells. The V and J genes are TRBV4-1 and TRBJ2-1; 14 bases agree with TRBD2. This receptor was identified in a young man in good health. The CDR3 loop reads CASSQDGTSGGYNEQFF. DNA of the CDR3: TGCGCCAGCAGCCAAGATGGGACTAGCGGGGGATACAATGAGCAGTTCTTC.